These 4 T cell receptor beta chains originate from one sample sequenced in a study of early T cells in non-severe SARS-CoV-2 infection. TCRdb fed the 5' RACE reads into MiXCR, producing one record per CDR3 protein. The sample includes 50,000 to 65,000 distinct CDR3 sequences, about 10% seen only once; the top ten take nearly 3%. The sequences come from whole blood, collected at baseline. The receptors originated from an adult who was a healthcare worker with PCR-confirmed SARS-CoV-2 infection or an uninfected control (not recorded which).

This clonotype was picked up a small number of times. This chain connects TRBV27 to TRBJ1-4, with 9 bases matching TRBD1. J was trimmed by 11 bases and V by 8 bases; bases with no gene match: 6. Germline V lookup: CDR1 MNHEY, CDR2 SMNVEV (reference sequence). The CDR3 sequence is 12 residues long. In nucleotides, the CDR3 is TGTGCCAGCGGGACAGGGTTTGCGAAACTGTTTTTT. This sequence encodes CASGTGFAKLFF.

The V and J genes are TRBV6-5 and TRBJ1-6; weak D call: TRBD1 (6 bases). The CDR3 totals 13 residues. V was pared by 5 bases and J by 7 bases, with 9 bases between. Germline V gene sequence: CDR1 MNHEY, CDR2 SVGAGI. The CDR3 nucleotides are TGTGCCAGCAGTCAGGGGAGGAATTCACCCCTCCACTTT. It yields the protein CASSQGRNSPLHF.

This clonotype was seen a handful of times. The J gene is TRBJ1-1, the V gene TRBV29-1, with no clear D. Trimming stripped 5 bases from V and 6 bases from J, with 7 bases between. This CDR3 spans 10 amino acids. The germline gives CDR1 SQVTM, CDR2 ANQGSEA. The CDR3 coding sequence is TGCAGCGTTAGGTACTCTGAAGCTTTCTTT. It specifies CSVRYSEAFF.

This clonotype has ten or more counts. The chain couples TRBV20-1 to TRBJ2-1, with 9 nucleotides matching TRBD2. With V trimmed by 6 bases and J by 7 bases, 7 bases remained unmatched. Germline CDR1 DFQATT, CDR2 SNEGSKA (reference sequence). The CDR3 loop spans 13 amino acids. CDR3 bases: TGCAGTGCCAAGCGGGGGGCCTTTAATGAGCAGTTCTTC. It encodes CSAKRGAFNEQFF.